This entry lists 4 T cell receptor beta chains sequenced from one sample in a study of cytomegalovirus exposure and HLA in healthy donors. The PCR was carried out with 60 Vbeta primers and 13 Jbeta primers. Sequencing was performed with immunoSEQ multiplex PCR; in TCRdb, only in-frame clones are kept and a portion is missing. The sample records roughly 80,000 clones, roughly 80% being singletons. The sequenced sample was PBMCs. Source of these receptors: a male donor in good health and CMV-seronegative.

This clone has a single count. The V call is TRBV27, the J call TRBJ1-2; D may be TRBD1 (6 bases). Germline assignment: CDR1 MNHEY and CDR2 SMNVEV (reference sequence). CDR3 size: 13 residues. V dropped 6 bases and J dropped 6 bases, with 14 bases sitting between them. CDR3 residues: CASRVDRHHGYTF. In DNA form, the CDR3 reads TGTGCCAGCAGGGTAGACAGGCATCATGGCTACACCTTC.

Only a few counts were recorded for this clone. CDR3 protein: CSTKGGSSHEQYF. The CDR3 DNA is TGCAGCACGAAAGGAGGGTCCTCGCACGAGCAGTACTTC. The genes are TRBV29-1 and TRBJ2-7, with D tentatively TRBD2 (6 bases). CDR1 and CDR2 from the germline V gene are SQVTM and ANQGSEA. The V end was cut by 8 bases, the J end by 5 bases, with 19 bases between. The CDR3 has 13 amino acids.

This clone was seen only a few times. The chain has TRBV14 and TRBJ2-5; no clear D. V was pared by 4 bases and J by 4 bases, with 7 bases between. Germline V gives CDR1 SGHDN, CDR2 FVKESK. The CDR3 is 12 residues long. CDR3 sequence: CASSLIPETQYF. CDR3 sequence (DNA): TGTGCCAGCAGCCTAATTCCAGAGACCCAGTACTTC.

V gene TRBV5-1 combines with J gene TRBJ2-5; TRBD1 matches at 7 bases. The CDR3 is made up of 16 amino acids. Germline values: CDR1 SGHRS, CDR2 YFSETQ. With V trimmed by 2 bases and J by 5 bases, 12 bases remained unmatched. CDR3 sequence (DNA): TGCGCCAGCAGCTTATGGGCAGGGGGATCTGGGGAGACCCAGTACTTC. Translated, it gives CASSLWAGGSGETQYF.